These 30 T cell receptor beta chains originate from one sample sequenced in a study of memory B cells and T cells in multiple sclerosis. Clones were read by immunoSEQ multiplex PCR, and TCRdb kept only the in-frame ones, dropping some. The table records 46,000 or so clones, almost 85% of them present only once. Separate sequencing covered autoproliferating (CFSE-dim) and non-proliferating (CFSE-high) T cells from stimulus-free culture. Cultures began with 45 million to 50 million CFSE-labeled PBMCs, unstimulated for 6 to 7 days, with replicate wells pooled. Their recognized antigens are unknown. The sequenced sample consisted of PBMCs from blood kept in culture. The origin of the receptors is a human donor with multiple sclerosis.

The V gene is TRBV18, the J gene TRBJ2-1; 12 bases align to TRBD2. The germline CDR1 and CDR2 sequences are KGHSH and LQKENI. This CDR3 comprises 16 residues. Losses at the gene ends were 6 bases for V and 3 bases for J; bases not matched to a gene: 6. Here the CDR3 reads CASSPTSGGFYNEQFF. CDR3 DNA: TGTGCCAGCTCGCCGACTAGCGGGGGATTCTACAATGAGCAGTTCTTC.

This chain connects TRBV28 to TRBJ1-4, with D perhaps TRBD1 (5 bases). The CDR3 is 14 amino acids. Germline CDR1 and CDR2: MDHEN and SYDVKM. Trimming stripped 8 bases from V and 7 bases from J, with 17 bases between. The CDR3 nucleotides are TGTGCCAGCTACCCTACGGGGCTCGTTGAAAAACTGTTTTTT. Its translation is CASYPTGLVEKLFF.

In its sample, this clone was seen once. The gene calls are TRBV4-1 and TRBJ1-2; D not resolved. CDR3 size: 17 residues. Germline V gene data show CDR1 as MGHRA and CDR2 as YSYEKL. V was cut by 2 bases and J by 4 bases, with 20 bases left in between. CDR3 in DNA: TGCGCCAGCAGCCAAATCGCCCGCGTCCCCAACCTCTATGGCTACACCTTC. It translates to CASSQIARVPNLYGYTF.

The chain uses TRBV10-3 and TRBJ2-7; no firm D call. CDR3 length equals 14 residues. CDR1 is ENHRY and CDR2 is SYGVKD in the germline V gene. V lost 0 bases to trimming and J lost 0 bases, with 6 bases between them. CDR3 coding DNA: TGTGCCATCAGTGAGTCACTTCTCTCCTACGAGCAGTACTTC. Its protein is CAISESLLSYEQYF.

V and J are TRBV6-1 and TRBJ2-3, with D possibly TRBD2 on 6 matching bases. V was clipped by 6 bases and J by 0 bases, with 10 bases between them. Germline V CDR1 and CDR2: MNHNS, SASEGT. The CDR3 covers 14 residues. The DNA for the CDR3 is TGTGCCAGCAGGGGGGGAATAAGCACAGATACGCAGTATTTT. Its translation: CASRGGISTDTQYF.

The chain has TRBV10-1 and TRBJ2-3; 10 bases are shared with TRBD2. V shed 2 bases and J 11 bases; nucleotides not matched to a gene: 16. Per germline, CDR1 WNHNN and CDR2 SYGVQD (reference sequence). The CDR3 length is 17 residues. CDR3: CASSEVPLLAGPTGQYF. CDR3 in DNA: TGCGCCAGCAGTGAGGTCCCCCTACTAGCGGGGCCTACGGGGCAGTATTTT.

The CDR3 here is CASSDTNYGYTF. CDR3 bases: TGTGCCAGCAGTGATACTAACTATGGCTACACCTTC. The V and J genes are TRBV2 and TRBJ1-2; D call uncertain. V shed 3 bases and J shed 0 bases, with 2 bases lying between them. The CDR3 length is 12 residues. Per the germline V gene, CDR1 is SNHLY and CDR2 is FYNNEI.

The chain uses TRBV10-3 and TRBJ1-5, with TRBD1 matching 7 bases. Germline CDR1 reads ENHRY; CDR2 reads SYGVKD. This CDR3 has 14 residues. The ends lost 4 bases at V and 4 bases at J; junction bases unmatched: 4. CDR3 DNA sequence: TGTGCCATCAGTGGACAGGGATCGAATCAGCCCCAGCATTTT. Amino acid sequence: CAISGQGSNQPQHF.

A single count supports this clone. This rearrangement joins TRBV29-1 to TRBJ1-1, with D hard to call. The CDR3 covers 15 residues. Germline V gene lookup returns CDR1 SQVTM and CDR2 ANQGSEA. V was clipped by 4 bases and J by 0 bases, with 15 bases between them. The CDR3 nucleotides read TGCAGCGTTGCGCCCGGCTGGAGCATGAACACTGAAGCTTTCTTT. Its translation: CSVAPGWSMNTEAFF.

There are a few counts of this clone. The CDR3 DNA reads as TGCAGCGTCGACAGGGTACTGACCTATGGCTACACCTTC. It translates to CSVDRVLTYGYTF. V is TRBV29-1 and J is TRBJ1-2; 7 nucleotides align to TRBD1. V lost 6 bases and J lost 4; bases outside the gene matches: 8. Germline V gene data show CDR1 as SQVTM and CDR2 as ANQGSEA. This CDR3 contains 13 residues.

In this sample, this clone turned up a few times. V and J are TRBV11-3 and TRBJ2-1, with 9 bases lining up with TRBD2. This CDR3 is built from 15 residues. V was clipped by 4 bases and J by 2 bases; unmatched bases: 3. Germline V lookup: CDR1 SGHNT, CDR2 YENEEA. The CDR3 region is CASSSSGGTYNEQFF. The DNA for the CDR3 is TGTGCCAGCAGCTCAAGCGGGGGGACCTACAATGAGCAGTTCTTC.

The V and J genes are TRBV6-1 and TRBJ1-2; a weak D match, TRBD1 (5 bases). Trimming removed 1 base from V and 8 bases from J, with 14 bases in between. Germline loops: CDR1 MNHNS, CDR2 SASEGT. The CDR3 is 14 residues long. Here the CDR3 reads CASSEEGREEGYTF. CDR3 nucleotides: TGTGCCAGCAGTGAAGAGGGCAGGGAAGAGGGCTACACCTTC.

The chain joins TRBV5-1 to TRBJ1-4, with TRBD1 matching 7 bases. Trimming took 4 bases from V and 3 from J; bases not matched to a gene: 3. The length of the CDR3 is 14 residues. From germline, CDR1 is SGHRS and CDR2 YFSETQ. CDR3 in amino acids: CASSQDRPNEKLFF. The CDR3 coding sequence is TGCGCCAGCAGCCAGGACAGGCCTAATGAAAAACTGTTTTTT.

The chain has TRBV27 and TRBJ1-2; maybe TRBD1 (5 bases). Trimming removed 2 bases at V and 5 bases at J, with 12 bases between. Per germline, CDR1 MNHEY and CDR2 SMNVEV (reference sequence). This CDR3 has 14 residues. In nucleotides, the CDR3 is TGTGCCAGCAGTTTAAAGGGTGGGGGATATGGCTACACCTTC. Translating it yields CASSLKGGGYGYTF.

The chain combines TRBV28 with TRBJ1-2; 8 bases fit TRBD1. The CDR3 consists of 15 residues. Germline values: CDR1 MDHEN, CDR2 SYDVKM. Trimming took 6 bases from V and 4 from J; bases not matched to a gene: 10. The DNA for the CDR3 is TGTGCCAGCAGACCAGGACAGGGTGAGGCCTATGGCTACACCTTC. It encodes CASRPGQGEAYGYTF.

This chain uses TRBV29-1 with TRBJ2-3, with D possibly being TRBD1 (5 bases). CDR3 length equals 14 residues. V lost 1 base, J lost 5 bases, and 13 bases lay in between. The V gene's germline CDR1 is SQVTM and CDR2 ANQGSEA. For the CDR3, the DNA is TGCAGCGTTGAAGGGGGCCGGCAGGTAGATACGCAGTATTTT. Its protein is CSVEGGRQVDTQYF.

The V call is TRBV19, the J call TRBJ2-1; D is unclear. The germline V and J ends were trimmed by 3 bases and 6 bases, with 6 bases remaining between them. Per germline, CDR1 LNHDA and CDR2 SQIVND (reference sequence). This CDR3 has 12 amino acids. In DNA, the CDR3 is TGTGCCAGTAGTATTGTATCCAATGAGCAGTTCTTC. Its translation is CASSIVSNEQFF.

J is TRBJ2-2 and V is TRBV9, with D possibly TRBD1 on 5 matching bases. V lost 2 bases and J lost 6, with 5 bases in between. CDR1 and CDR2 from the germline V gene are SGDLS and YYNGEE. The CDR3 totals 12 residues. The CDR3 coding sequence is TGTGCCAGCAGCGTCAGGGCCGGGGAGCTGTTTTTT. It specifies CASSVRAGELFF.

The V and J genes are TRBV5-1 and TRBJ1-1, with TRBD1 as a possible D gene (5 bases). From germline, CDR1 is SGHRS and CDR2 YFSETQ. V shed 0 bases and J shed 5 bases, with 11 bases lying between them. The length of the CDR3 is 14 residues. CDR3: CASSLEGRVTEAFF. The CDR3 bases are TGCGCCAGCAGCTTGGAGGGGAGAGTTACTGAAGCTTTCTTT. Together with reference TRBV5-1 and TRBJ1-1, the CDR3 gives the full variable domain: KAGVTQTPRYLIKTRGQQVTLSCSPISGHRSVSWYQQTPGQGLQFLFEYFSETQRNKGNFPGRFSGRQFSNSRSEMNVSTLELGDSALYLCASSLEGRVTEAFFGQGTRLTVV.

The chain couples TRBV7-2 to TRBJ2-1; 11 nucleotides align to TRBD2. With V trimmed by 1 base and J by 5 bases, 1 base remained unmatched. CDR3 length: 15 amino acids. Per the germline V gene, CDR1 is SGHTA and CDR2 is FQGNSA. CDR3 residues: CASSLGLAGNNEQFF. The CDR3 nucleotides read TGTGCCAGCAGCTTAGGACTAGCGGGGAACAATGAGCAGTTCTTC.

The rearrangement links TRBV7-9 to TRBJ2-4; 7 bases agree with TRBD2. This CDR3 comprises 15 residues. Germline V lookup: CDR1 SEHNR, CDR2 FQNEAQ (reference sequence). The V and J ends lost 2 bases and 2 bases, in that order; junction bases with no gene match: 3. CDR3 sequence: CASSLKGGSKNIQYF. The CDR3 DNA follows: TGTGCCAGCAGCTTAAAGGGAGGGTCCAAAAACATTCAGTACTTC.

Regarding this clone: Other nucleotide sequences from this sample produce the same CDR3. The chain couples TRBV18 to TRBJ2-3; D unresolved. V gave up 3 bases and J gave up 1 base, with 2 bases separating them. The CDR3 sequence is 12 residues long. CDR1 is KGHSH, CDR2 LQKENI, per germline. The CDR3 reads CASSPRTDTQYF. The DNA of the CDR3 is TGTGCCAGCTCACCCCGCACAGATACGCAGTATTTT.

The genes are TRBV4-2 and TRBJ2-7; 8 bases map to TRBD1. After removal of 4 bases from V and 6 bases from J, the junction contained 11 bases not matched to a gene. CDR1 is LGHNA and CDR2 is YNFKEQ in the germline V gene. This CDR3 region has 15 residues. CDR3 protein: CASSRELQGVGEQYF. The CDR3 DNA is TGTGCCAGCAGCCGAGAGTTACAGGGGGTGGGCGAGCAGTACTTC.

This chain connects TRBV11-2 to TRBJ2-3; D is uncertain. The CDR3 runs to 13 residues. Germline-derived CDR1 and CDR2 are SGHAT and FQNNGV. Trimming shortened V by 0 bases and J by 6 bases, and 7 bases separated the two germline ends. The CDR3 DNA reads TGTGCCAGCAGCTTAGACCGGATGGATACGCAGTATTTT. It translates to CASSLDRMDTQYF.

The V call is TRBV9, the J call TRBJ1-3; D ambiguous. The V and J ends lost 3 bases and 4 bases respectively, with 11 bases between them. This CDR3 is built from 14 residues. CDR1 is SGDLS and CDR2 is YYNGEE in the germline V gene. CDR3 bases: TGTGCCAGCAGCGCTGGACGGGAGGGAAACACCATATATTTT. It yields the protein CASSAGREGNTIYF.

This rearrangement joins TRBV14 to TRBJ1-1; tentative D call: TRBD1 (6 bases). V lost 6 bases, J lost 4 bases, and 15 bases lay in between. The CDR3 runs to 14 residues. Looked up from germline, CDR1 is SGHDN and CDR2 is FVKESK. This chain's CDR3 is CASSLGGGGTEAFF. The CDR3 DNA reads TGTGCCAGCAGTCTTGGGGGCGGCGGCACTGAAGCTTTCTTT. Using reference TRBV14 and TRBJ1-1 for the parts outside the CDR3, the full variable domain is EAGVTQFPSHSVIEKGQTVTLRCDPISGHDNLYWYRRVMGKEIKFLLHFVKESKQDESGMPNNRFLAERTGGTYSTLKVQPAELEDSGVYFCASSLGGGGTEAFFGQGTRLTVV.

This sequence joins TRBV19 and TRBJ1-3; maybe TRBD1 (5 bases). The germline V gene encodes CDR1 LNHDA and CDR2 SQIVND (reference sequence). This CDR3 is 14 amino acids long. Trimming cost V 6 bases and J 0 bases, with 9 bases left between them. The DNA of the CDR3 is TGTGCCAGTAGCGACAGCCACTCTGGAAACACCATATATTTT. It translates to CASSDSHSGNTIYF. Looking up the rest from reference TRBV19 and TRBJ1-3 gives the full variable domain: DGGITQSPKYLFRKEGQNVTLSCEQNLNHDAMYWYRQDPGQGLRLIYYSQIVNDFQKGDIAEGYSVSREKKESFPLTVTSAQKNPTAFYLCASSDSHSGNTIYFGEGSWLTVV.

The chain has TRBV6-5 and TRBJ2-7, with a weak D call TRBD1 (6 bases). Trimming shortened V by 4 bases and J by 5 bases, and 6 bases separated the two germline ends. The CDR3 covers 11 residues. Per germline, CDR1 MNHEY and CDR2 SVGAGI. The CDR3 loop reads CASSSGDEQYF. The CDR3, as DNA: TGTGCCAGCAGTTCAGGGGACGAGCAGTACTTC.

The rearrangement uses TRBV7-8 and TRBJ2-5, with D perhaps matching TRBD1 (5 bases). Germline assignment: CDR1 SGHVS and CDR2 FQNEAQ. The CDR3 has 15 amino acids. V was shortened by 2 bases and J by 5 bases, with 15 bases between the two germline ends. CDR3: CASSLLSQGQETQYF. CDR3 DNA: TGTGCCAGCAGCTTATTATCTCAGGGCCAGGAGACCCAGTACTTC.

J is TRBJ1-1 and V is TRBV7-7; no clear D. V was cut by 5 bases and J by 0 bases, with 7 bases left in between. This CDR3 has 13 amino acids. The germline CDR1 and CDR2 sequences are SSHAT and FNYEAQ (reference sequence). The DNA for the CDR3 is TGTGCCAGCAGCCTTGACATGAACACTGAAGCTTTCTTT. Translated, it gives CASSLDMNTEAFF.